The 10 T cell receptor beta chains below come from one sample, sequenced in a study of shared clonotypes between healthy human individuals. Naivety among CD8 cells was defined by CD45RO negativity and positive CCR7 selection, thereby excluding terminally differentiated effector memory CD45RA+ cells. Sequencing used immunoSEQ multiplex PCR; TCRdb keeps in-frame clones, though not all of them. The repertoire holds about 2 million clones, with just under 95% as singletons. The sequenced sample consisted of naive CD8+ T cells sorted from blood. The receptors were gathered from a man aged 18 to 35 in good health.

The J gene is TRBJ2-1, the V gene TRBV5-4; 8 nucleotides match TRBD2. This CDR3 spans 16 amino acids. The trim removed 2 bases at V and 5 bases at J, leaving 9 bases unmatched. In germline, CDR1 is SGHNT, CDR2 YYREEE (reference sequence). As DNA, the CDR3 is TGTGCCAGCAGCTTCCTTAGCGGGACCGGTGACAATGAGCAGTTCTTC. It encodes CASSFLSGTGDNEQFF.

The chain joins TRBV27 to TRBJ2-1, with TRBD2 as a possible D gene (6 bases). Trimming took 6 bases from V and 6 from J, leaving 18 bases between them. The CDR3 has 15 amino acids. CDR1 and CDR2 (germline): MNHEY, SMNVEV (reference sequence). CDR3 region: CASSPWEGRGNEQFF. The CDR3 DNA follows: TGTGCCAGCAGCCCGTGGGAAGGGCGGGGCAATGAGCAGTTCTTC.

The chain couples TRBV4-3 to TRBJ2-7; D not resolved. CDR1 and CDR2 from the germline V gene are LGHNA and YSLEER. V was trimmed by 0 bases and J by 6 bases, leaving 15 bases between them. The length of the CDR3 is 15 residues. The CDR3 protein is CASSQDLGWLGEQYF. DNA of the CDR3: TGCGCCAGCAGCCAAGATCTGGGCTGGCTGGGCGAGCAGTACTTC.

The chain carries TRBV6-1 and TRBJ2-7; D possibly corresponds to TRBD2 (6 bases). The V and J ends lost 5 bases and 3 bases respectively, with 14 bases between them. The CDR3 is 14 residues long. Germline assignment: CDR1 MNHNS and CDR2 SASEGT. The CDR3 region is CASSPMGGGYEQYF. CDR3 coding DNA: TGTGCCAGCAGTCCTATGGGGGGTGGCTACGAGCAGTACTTC.

The J gene is TRBJ1-1, the V gene TRBV9; D is unclear. There are 16 residues in the CDR3. Germline V gene sequence: CDR1 SGDLS, CDR2 YYNGEE. The V end was cut by 0 bases, the J end by 0 bases, with 12 bases between. Written as DNA, the CDR3 is TGTGCCAGCAGCGTAGGACTAGTAGGGTTGAACACTGAAGCTTTCTTT. Its translation: CASSVGLVGLNTEAFF.

With regard to this clone: The same CDR3 also results from other DNA sequences found in this sample. The rearrangement uses TRBV28 and TRBJ1-5, with 7 positions matching TRBD1. V was clipped by 5 bases and J by 6 bases; unmatched bases: 7. Per germline, CDR1 MDHEN and CDR2 SYDVKM. The CDR3 has 14 amino acids. CDR3 coding DNA: TGTGCCAGCAGTCTCCGACAGGGTGGTCAGCCCCAGCATTTT. It translates to CASSLRQGGQPQHF.

A note on this clone: Other DNA sequences in this specimen translate into the identical CDR3. The rearrangement uses TRBV4-2 and TRBJ2-1; D unresolved. Trimming stripped 0 bases from V and 5 bases from J, with 5 bases between. Germline V gives CDR1 LGHNA, CDR2 YNFKEQ. The CDR3 length is 13 residues. CDR3 DNA sequence: TGTGCCAGCAGCCAAGATCCCGACAATGAGCAGTTCTTC. Its translation is CASSQDPDNEQFF.

The V call is TRBV4-1, the J call TRBJ2-3; D may be TRBD2 (6 bases). With 3 bases removed from V and 1 base from J, the gap between germline ends came to 11 bases. This CDR3 has 15 amino acids. Germline lookup yields CDR1 MGHRA and CDR2 YSYEKL. Here the CDR3 DNA reads TGCGCCAGCAGCCACCCGCCTAGCGGCACAGATACGCAGTATTTT. It yields the protein CASSHPPSGTDTQYF.

The chain uses TRBV5-1 and TRBJ1-1; D call uncertain. Germline V gene data show CDR1 as SGHRS and CDR2 as YFSETQ. CDR3 length: 15 residues. V lost 0 bases and J lost 4, with 13 bases in between. The CDR3 protein is CASSLVGMSGTEAFF. The DNA for the CDR3 is TGCGCCAGCAGCTTGGTAGGTATGAGTGGCACTGAAGCTTTCTTT.

As for this clone: The sample carries other DNA sequences with the same CDR3. The rearrangement uses TRBV5-6 and TRBJ1-2; no firm D call. V dropped 0 bases and J dropped 4 bases, with 7 bases sitting between them. Germline values: CDR1 SGHDT, CDR2 YYEEEE. This CDR3 is 13 amino acids long. The CDR3 nucleotides are TGTGCCAGCAGCTTGGGAGGGATCTATGGCTACACCTTC. It translates to CASSLGGIYGYTF.